This T cell receptor (beta chain) was identified during a study of blood T cell repertoires in COVID-19. Study at large: Whether acute or convalescent, the COVID-19 samples came from the United States, Italy and Spain. Sample material is recorded as cDNA or gDNA derived from T cells, B-cell-depleted T cells, or PBMCs.

As processed by the authors: How many nucleated cells were present was estimated from reference gene primer amplification. Assay used: immunoSEQ multiplex PCR; TCRdb lists only in-frame clones, some missing. D and trimming were read from the DNA, whereas the V and J calls and clone size are those reported in that table. This table has some 30,000 clones, roughly 84% appearing once. Germline V gene sequence: CDR1 SEHNR, CDR2 FQNEAQ (reference sequence). This CDR3 region has 15 residues. With V trimmed by 2 bases and J by 7 bases, 3 bases remained unmatched. This receptor was obtained from a man at least 80 years old with active COVID-19. This chain connects TRBV7-9 to TRBJ1-6; 9 bases match TRBD1. Specimen: peripheral blood. The CDR3 sequence is CASSLRGQGNSPLHF. The DNA of the CDR3 is TGTGCCAGCAGCTTAAGGGGACAGGGAAATTCACCCCTCCACTTT.